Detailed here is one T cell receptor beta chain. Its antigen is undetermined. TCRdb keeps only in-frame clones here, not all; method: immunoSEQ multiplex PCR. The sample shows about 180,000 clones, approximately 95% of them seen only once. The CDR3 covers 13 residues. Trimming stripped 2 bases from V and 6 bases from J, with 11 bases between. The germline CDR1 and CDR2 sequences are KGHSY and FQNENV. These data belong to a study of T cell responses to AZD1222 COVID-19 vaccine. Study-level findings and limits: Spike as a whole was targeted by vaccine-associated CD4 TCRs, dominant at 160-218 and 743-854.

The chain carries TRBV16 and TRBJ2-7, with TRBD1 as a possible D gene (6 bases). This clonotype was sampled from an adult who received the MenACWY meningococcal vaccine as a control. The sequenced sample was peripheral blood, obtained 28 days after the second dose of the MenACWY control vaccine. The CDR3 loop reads CASSQPGVGEQYF. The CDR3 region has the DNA TGTGCCAGCAGCCAACCAGGGGTGGGCGAGCAGTACTTC.